These T cell receptor beta chains were read from a single sample in a study of shared clonotypes between healthy human individuals. The data were produced by immunoSEQ multiplex PCR, yet TCRdb's version contains in-frame clones alone and is incomplete. The sample consists of millions of clones, about 94% of them appearing once. Specimen: naive CD8+ T cells sorted from blood. Every receptor here comes from a man aged 18 to 29 in good health. Both conserved end residues are part of each CDR3. The D gene is left open where the match is weak. A row's size may be missing; if present it is once, few, many or a size class.

CASSESGGTYEQYF,TGTGCCAGCAGTGAGAGCGGGGGGACCTACGAGCAGTACTTC,TRBD2,-,TRBV27,TRBJ2-7,14
CASSELGGLGTDTQYF,TGTGCCAGCAGTGAACTTGGTGGGTTGGGCACAGATACGCAGTATTTT,-,-,TRBV6-1,TRBJ2-3,16
CASSAPLARNTGELFF,TGTGCCAGCAGCGCCCCACTAGCGAGAAACACCGGGGAGCTGTTTTTT,TRBD2,-,TRBV9,TRBJ2-2,16
CASSQDPDGLAAGSSYEQYF,TGCGCCAGCAGCCAAGATCCCGACGGACTAGCGGCAGGGAGCTCCTACGAGCAGTACTTC,TRBD2,-,TRBV4-1,TRBJ2-7,20
CASSLLAPSSYNEQFF,TGTGCCAGCAGTTTACTAGCGCCAAGCTCCTACAATGAGCAGTTCTTC,-,-,TRBV27,TRBJ2-1,16
CARHAGTGGISHGDCEKLFF,TGCGCCAGACACGCAGGGACAGGGGGTATATCCCACGGGGATTGTGAAAAACTGTTTTTT,TRBD1,-,TRBV10-2,TRBJ1-4,20
CASSQDRGMYTEAFF,TGCGCCAGCAGCCAAGATAGGGGTATGTACACTGAAGCTTTCTTT,-,-,TRBV4-3,TRBJ1-1,15
CASSPRTGDGPYEQYF,TGTGCCAGCAGCCCCCGCACGGGTGACGGTCCCTACGAGCAGTACTTC,-,-,TRBV7-9,TRBJ2-7,16
CASSGAIYNEQFF,TGCGCCAGCAGTGGTGCTATCTACAATGAGCAGTTCTTC,-,-,TRBV10-1,TRBJ2-1,13
CASSSRQYDEQFF,TGTGCCAGCAGCTCACGACAGTACGATGAGCAGTTCTTC,-,-,TRBV11-3,TRBJ2-1,13
CASSSSLEQYF,TGTGCCAGCAGCTCCTCTCTCGAGCAGTACTTC,-,-,TRBV11-2,TRBJ2-7,11
CASSDFGLATDTQYF,TGTGCCAGCAGTGATTTCGGGTTAGCCACAGATACGCAGTATTTT,-,-,TRBV2,TRBJ2-3,15
CASSERQGRKDEQYF,TGCGCCAGCAGCGAGCGACAGGGTCGTAAGGACGAGCAGTACTTC,TRBD1,-,TRBV4-1,TRBJ2-7,15
CASSESGSSYNEQFF,TGTGCCAGCAGCGAGTCGGGGAGTTCATACAATGAGCAGTTCTTC,-,-,TRBV6-1,TRBJ2-1,15
CASSEGITNHQPQHF,TGTGCCAGCAGTGAAGGAATTACAAATCATCAGCCCCAGCATTTT,-,once,TRBV6-1,TRBJ1-5,15
CASSTLNDRENTEAFF,TGTGCCAGTAGTACCCTGAACGACAGGGAGAACACTGAAGCTTTCTTT,TRBD1,-,TRBV19,TRBJ1-1,16
CASSLGRSSYEQYF,TGTGCCAGCAGCTTGGGTAGGAGCTCCTACGAGCAGTACTTC,-,once,TRBV5-4,TRBJ2-7,14
CASSLEGYYNEQFF,TGTGCCAGCAGCCTGGAGGGGTACTACAATGAGCAGTTCTTC,-,-,TRBV7-2,TRBJ2-1,14
CASSSTSGALTDTQYF,TGTGCCAGCAGCTCGACTAGCGGAGCGCTCACAGATACGCAGTATTTT,TRBD2,-,TRBV9,TRBJ2-3,16
CASSIVSGGLGDIQYF,TGTGCCAGTAGTATAGTATCGGGGGGCCTTGGAGACATTCAGTACTTC,-,-,TRBV19,TRBJ2-4,16
CATRIVEGQPQHF,TGTGCCACCAGAATTGTCGAGGGGCAGCCCCAGCATTTT,-,-,TRBV7-2,TRBJ1-5,13
CASSSTGVRTEAFF,TGTGCCAGCAGTTCCACCGGAGTCCGCACTGAAGCTTTCTTT,-,-,TRBV27,TRBJ1-1,14
CSVGDYEQYF,TGCAGCGTTGGGGACTACGAGCAGTACTTC,-,-,TRBV29-1,TRBJ2-7,10
CASSAAPSYEQYF,TGTGCCAGTAGCGCGGCCCCCAGCTACGAGCAGTACTTC,-,-,TRBV19,TRBJ2-7,13
CASSLSPGQGASYEQYF,TGTGCCAGCAGCTTATCCCCCGGACAGGGGGCTAGCTACGAGCAGTACTTC,TRBD1,-,TRBV11-2,TRBJ2-7,17
CASSSQGETYEQYF,TGTGCCAGCAGTTCACAGGGGGAAACCTACGAGCAGTACTTC,TRBD1,-,TRBV28,TRBJ2-7,14
CASSSLTGELFF,TGTGCCAGCAGCTCCCTCACCGGGGAGCTGTTTTTT,-,-,TRBV7-6,TRBJ2-2,12
CASSYSGTGYNEQFF,TGTGCCAGCAGTTACTCCGGGACAGGGTACAATGAGCAGTTCTTC,TRBD1,few,TRBV6-5,TRBJ2-1,15
CASSHLGTSGGDEQYF,TGCGCCAGCAGCCATCTCGGGACTAGCGGGGGGGACGAGCAGTACTTC,TRBD2,-,TRBV4-1,TRBJ2-7,16
CASSLGGTETGEGSPLHF,TGTGCCAGCAGCTTGGGGGGAACCGAGACAGGGGAGGGATCACCCCTCCACTTT,TRBD1,-,TRBV5-6,TRBJ1-6,18
CASSSGTGYTEAFF,TGTGCCAGCAGTTCGGGTACGGGGTACACTGAAGCTTTCTTT,-,-,TRBV27,TRBJ1-1,14
CASSSRQGRGNYGYTF,TGTGCCAGCAGTTCTAGACAGGGTAGAGGGAACTATGGCTACACCTTC,TRBD1,once,TRBV28,TRBJ1-2,16
CASNHAGSEQYF,TGTGCCAGCAACCATGCGGGTTCCGAGCAGTACTTC,-,once,TRBV11-2,TRBJ2-7,12
CASSRLAGGDNEQFF,TGTGCCAGCAGTCGTCTAGCGGGAGGGGACAATGAGCAGTTCTTC,TRBD2,-,TRBV2,TRBJ2-1,15
CASSLTGASTDTQYF,TGTGCCAGCAGTTTAACAGGGGCTAGCACAGATACGCAGTATTTT,TRBD1,-,TRBV27,TRBJ2-3,15
CASNQGQGALNEQYF,TGTGCCAGCAACCAAGGACAGGGGGCGTTGAACGAGCAGTACTTC,TRBD1,-,TRBV7-9,TRBJ2-7,15
CASSVGWTTPYQETQYF,TGTGCCAGCAGCGTAGGATGGACTACGCCGTACCAAGAGACCCAGTACTTC,-,-,TRBV9,TRBJ2-5,17
CASSFLENTEAFF,-,-,-,TRBV28,TRBJ1-1,13
CASSQDEGLGTDTQYF,TGCGCCAGCAGCCAAGATGAGGGGCTTGGCACAGATACGCAGTATTTT,-,-,TRBV4-1,TRBJ2-3,16
CASSRGGHEKLFF,TGTGCCAGCAGCCGAGGGGGCCATGAAAAACTGTTTTTT,TRBD1,-,TRBV13,TRBJ1-4,13
CASSPWTSGGASYNEQFF,TGTGCCAGCTCACCGTGGACTAGCGGGGGGGCGTCGTACAATGAGCAGTTCTTC,TRBD2,-,TRBV18,TRBJ2-1,18
CASSLWAGGEGYTF,TGTGCCAGCAGCTTGTGGGCAGGCGGAGAAGGCTACACCTTC,-,-,TRBV5-4,TRBJ1-2,14
CATSREGSSYEQYF,TGTGCCACCAGCAGAGAGGGAAGCTCCTACGAGCAGTACTTC,-,-,TRBV15,TRBJ2-7,14
CASSLAGPYEQYF,TGTGCCAGCAGCTTAGCGGGACCGTACGAGCAGTACTTC,-,-,TRBV11-2,TRBJ2-7,13
CASSLTIAGGEQYF,TGTGCCAGCAGCTTGACTATAGCGGGAGGCGAGCAGTACTTC,TRBD2,-,TRBV5-6,TRBJ2-7,14
CASSVGGKEFGYTF,TGTGCCAGCAGCGTAGGTGGAAAAGAGTTTGGCTACACCTTC,-,few,TRBV9,TRBJ1-2,14
CASRPDSTDTQYF,TGCGCCAGCAGACCCGACAGCACAGATACGCAGTATTTT,-,few,TRBV5-1,TRBJ2-3,13
CASSEHLAGDPYNEQFF,TGTGCCAGCAGTGAACACCTAGCGGGGGACCCCTACAATGAGCAGTTCTTC,TRBD2,-,TRBV2,TRBJ2-1,17
CASSPPQSRTGQETQYF,TGTGCCAGCTCACCACCGCAATCCCGGACAGGGCAAGAGACCCAGTACTTC,TRBD1,-,TRBV18,TRBJ2-5,17
CASSLWVGFRDEQFF,TGTGCCAGCAGCTTATGGGTAGGATTTCGGGATGAGCAGTTCTTC,-,-,TRBV7-9,TRBJ2-1,15
CASSPDIFTEAFF,TGTGCCAGCAGCCCAGACATCTTCACTGAAGCTTTCTTT,-,-,TRBV7-9,TRBJ1-1,13
CASSILPSGTDTQYF,TGTGCCAGTAGTATCTTACCCTCCGGCACAGATACGCAGTATTTT,-,-,TRBV19,TRBJ2-3,15
CASISQISSNQPQHF,TGTGCCAGCATCTCGCAGATCAGTAGCAATCAGCCCCAGCATTTT,-,once,TRBV28,TRBJ1-5,15